Listed below are T cell receptor beta chains from one sample, sequenced in a study of Graves' ophthalmopathy and Graves' hyperthyroidism. TCRdb processed the multiplex PCR reads anew with MiXCR; each CDR3 protein has one entry. The table includes some 380,000 distinct CDR3 sequences, roughly 15% detected once. Specimen: peripheral blood. These receptors all come from a woman in her late teens or twenties with stable Graves' hyperthyroidism. Both conserved end residues are part of each CDR3. A D gene is named only where the DNA matches it firmly. Clone size appears in some rows only: once, few, many, or a class for an expanded clone.

abundance: NA; d_gene: NA; v_gene: TRBV29-1; j_gene: TRBJ2-2; CDR3aa: CSVGGHLNTGELFF; CDR3nt: TGCAGCGTCGGGGGGCACCTGAACACCGGGGAGCTGTTTTTT
abundance: NA; d_gene: NA; v_gene: TRBV15; j_gene: TRBJ1-5; CDR3aa: CATSSWVRGDQPQHF; CDR3nt: TGTGCCACCAGCAGTTGGGTACGGGGGGATCAGCCCCAGCATTTT
abundance: NA; d_gene: NA; v_gene: TRBV5-1; j_gene: TRBJ2-2; CDR3aa: CASRRGTPSTGELFF; CDR3nt: TGCGCCAGCAGACGTGGGACGCCTAGCACCGGGGAGCTGTTTTTT
abundance: few; d_gene: NA; v_gene: TRBV19; j_gene: TRBJ1-1; CDR3aa: CASSPRGEGGLTEAFF; CDR3nt: TGTGCCAGTAGTCCCCGGGGGGAGGGAGGCTTGACTGAAGCTTTCTTT
abundance: many; d_gene: TRBD1; v_gene: TRBV6-2/TRBV6-3; j_gene: TRBJ2-3; CDR3aa: CASSSPLSGTGGDTQYF; CDR3nt: TGTGCCAGCAGTTCCCCCCTGTCCGGGACAGGGGGGGATACGCAGTATTTT
abundance: NA; d_gene: NA; v_gene: TRBV11-2; j_gene: TRBJ2-7; CDR3aa: CASSQLLYEQYF; CDR3nt: TGTGCCAGCAGCCAGTTACTCTACGAGCAGTACTTC
abundance: many; d_gene: NA; v_gene: TRBV10-3; j_gene: TRBJ1-2; CDR3aa: CAISEFQGVNYGYTF; CDR3nt: TGTGCCATCAGTGAGTTTCAGGGAGTCAACTATGGCTACACCTTC
abundance: NA; d_gene: NA; v_gene: TRBV6-1; j_gene: TRBJ1-1; CDR3aa: CVSNQGTPLRAFF; CDR3nt: TGTGTCAGCAACCAGGGGACCCCACTGAGGGCTTTCTTT
abundance: few; d_gene: NA; v_gene: TRBV19; j_gene: TRBJ2-2; CDR3aa: CASSNDRANTGELFF; CDR3nt: TGTGCCAGTAGTAATGACAGAGCGAACACCGGGGAGCTGTTTTTT
abundance: few; d_gene: NA; v_gene: TRBV18; j_gene: TRBJ1-1; CDR3aa: CASSLVGTGVKDTEAFF; CDR3nt: TGTGCCAGCTCTTTGGTAGGGACTGGCGTGAAGGACACTGAAGCTTTCTTT
abundance: NA; d_gene: NA; v_gene: TRBV4-1; j_gene: TRBJ2-4; CDR3aa: CASSQDNGAGKSKNIQYF; CDR3nt: TGCGCCAGCAGCCAAGACAACGGCGCGGGGAAATCCAAAAACATTCAGTACTTC
abundance: many; d_gene: NA; v_gene: TRBV2; j_gene: TRBJ1-3; CDR3aa: CASSRDQRFTGNTIYF; CDR3nt: TGTGCCAGCAGTAGGGACCAGAGGTTCACTGGAAACACCATATATTTT
abundance: NA; d_gene: NA; v_gene: TRBV2; j_gene: TRBJ2-5; CDR3aa: CASRWRNNQETQYF; CDR3nt: TGTGCCAGCAGGTGGAGGAATAATCAAGAGACCCAGTACTTC
abundance: many; d_gene: NA; v_gene: TRBV11-2; j_gene: TRBJ2-7; CDR3aa: CASSLDLSSLPYEQYF; CDR3nt: TGTGCCAGCAGCTTAGATCTTTCGAGTTTGCCCTACGAGCAGTACTTC
abundance: many; d_gene: TRBD1; v_gene: TRBV6-1; j_gene: TRBJ1-1; CDR3aa: CASSKRGQGITEAFF; CDR3nt: TGTGCCAGCAGCAAAAGGGGACAGGGGATCACTGAAGCTTTCTTT
abundance: NA; d_gene: TRBD2; v_gene: TRBV12-3/TRBV12-4; j_gene: TRBJ2-5; CDR3aa: CASSAGLAGVETQYF; CDR3nt: TGTGCCAGCAGTGCTGGACTAGCGGGGGTAGAGACCCAGTACTTC
abundance: many; d_gene: NA; v_gene: TRBV29-1; j_gene: TRBJ1-5; CDR3aa: CSVAGSNQPQHF; CDR3nt: TGCAGCGTTGCGGGGTCCAATCAGCCCCAGCATTTT
abundance: few; d_gene: NA; v_gene: TRBV2; j_gene: TRBJ1-3; CDR3aa: CASSGLTPSGNTIYF; CDR3nt: TGTGCCAGCAGTGGATTGACACCCTCTGGAAACACCATATATTTT
abundance: NA; d_gene: TRBD2; v_gene: TRBV3-1; j_gene: TRBJ2-5; CDR3aa: CASSLPTSGGETQYF; CDR3nt: TGTGCCAGCAGCCTCCCGACTAGCGGGGGAGAGACCCAGTACTTC
abundance: many; d_gene: NA; v_gene: TRBV5-1; j_gene: TRBJ2-7; CDR3aa: CASSLDRDYEQYF; CDR3nt: TGCGCCAGCAGCTTGGACAGGGACTACGAGCAGTACTTC
abundance: NA; d_gene: NA; v_gene: TRBV5-4; j_gene: TRBJ1-1; CDR3aa: CASNEKLSTEAFF; CDR3nt: TGTGCCAGCAACGAGAAGTTGTCCACTGAAGCTTTCTTT
abundance: many; d_gene: TRBD2; v_gene: TRBV7-2; j_gene: TRBJ2-2; CDR3aa: CASSLKRGGPGELFF; CDR3nt: TGTGCCAGCAGCTTGAAGCGGGGGGGCCCCGGGGAGCTGTTTTTT
abundance: many; d_gene: NA; v_gene: TRBV6-5; j_gene: TRBJ1-6; CDR3aa: CASSSLRDINSPLHF; CDR3nt: TGTGCCAGCAGTTCTCTCCGGGACATCAATTCACCCCTCCACTTT
abundance: many; d_gene: TRBD1; v_gene: TRBV29-1; j_gene: TRBJ2-7; CDR3aa: CSALDRDPYEQYF; CDR3nt: TGCAGCGCATTGGACAGGGACCCCTACGAGCAGTACTTC
abundance: many; d_gene: NA; v_gene: TRBV7-9; j_gene: TRBJ2-7; CDR3aa: CASSHSYEQYF; CDR3nt: TGTGCCAGCAGCCACAGCTACGAGCAGTACTTC
abundance: few; d_gene: NA; v_gene: TRBV10-3; j_gene: TRBJ1-2; CDR3aa: CAISVDKYYGYTF; CDR3nt: TGTGCCATCAGTGTGGACAAATACTATGGCTACACCTTC
abundance: NA; d_gene: TRBD1; v_gene: TRBV7-2; j_gene: TRBJ2-7; CDR3aa: CASSPHFNRGPPYEQYF; CDR3nt: TGTGCCAGCAGTCCCCACTTTAACAGGGGGCCCCCCTACGAGCAGTACTTC
abundance: many; d_gene: NA; v_gene: TRBV6-5; j_gene: TRBJ1-1; CDR3aa: CASSYLGQNTEAFF; CDR3nt: TGTGCCAGCAGTTACTTGGGGCAGAACACTGAAGCTTTCTTT
abundance: many; d_gene: NA; v_gene: TRBV6-2/TRBV6-3; j_gene: TRBJ2-5; CDR3aa: CASSNDMETQYF; CDR3nt: TGTGCCAGCAGCAATGATATGGAGACCCAGTACTTC
abundance: few; d_gene: NA; v_gene: TRBV5-1; j_gene: TRBJ2-5; CDR3aa: CASSFAGFRETQYF; CDR3nt: TGCGCCAGCAGCTTCGCTGGGTTTAGGGAGACCCAGTACTTC
abundance: few; d_gene: NA; v_gene: TRBV3-1; j_gene: TRBJ2-7; CDR3aa: CASSQESDTEKLSYEQYF; CDR3nt: TGTGCCAGCAGCCAAGAATCGGACACAGAAAAACTCTCCTACGAGCAGTACTTC
abundance: many; d_gene: NA; v_gene: TRBV19; j_gene: TRBJ1-5; CDR3aa: CASSTLPRGYQPQHF; CDR3nt: TGTGCCAGTAGTACCCTCCCCCGGGGGTATCAGCCCCAGCATTTT
abundance: many; d_gene: NA; v_gene: TRBV20-1; j_gene: TRBJ1-2; CDR3aa: CSARDPGSNYGYTF; CDR3nt: TGCAGTGCTAGAGATCCAGGCTCAAACTATGGCTACACCTTC
abundance: many; d_gene: TRBD1; v_gene: TRBV24-1; j_gene: TRBJ2-7; CDR3aa: CATSDSQGAGEQYF; CDR3nt: TGTGCCACCAGTGATTCTCAGGGGGCCGGCGAGCAGTACTTC
abundance: many; d_gene: TRBD1; v_gene: TRBV6-1; j_gene: TRBJ2-2; CDR3aa: CASSLWDSPNTGELFF; CDR3nt: TGTGCCAGCAGTCTATGGGACAGCCCGAACACCGGGGAGCTGTTTTTT
abundance: NA; d_gene: TRBD2; v_gene: TRBV11-2; j_gene: TRBJ2-7; CDR3aa: CASSPRPDLRGGNEQYF; CDR3nt: TGTGCCAGCAGCCCGCGGCCCGACTTGCGGGGGGGTAACGAGCAGTACTTC
abundance: many; d_gene: NA; v_gene: TRBV12-3/TRBV12-4; j_gene: TRBJ2-7; CDR3aa: CASSLSRVFDEQYF; CDR3nt: TGTGCCAGCAGTTTAAGTAGGGTATTCGACGAGCAGTACTTC
abundance: many; d_gene: NA; v_gene: TRBV7-3; j_gene: TRBJ2-7; CDR3aa: CASSLPRVEQYF; CDR3nt: TGTGCCAGCAGCTTACCCAGGGTGGAACAGTACTTC
abundance: many; d_gene: TRBD2; v_gene: TRBV7-6; j_gene: TRBJ2-2; CDR3aa: CASSFASGGAKAGELFF; CDR3nt: TGTGCCAGCAGCTTCGCTAGCGGGGGGGCCAAGGCCGGGGAGCTGTTTTTT
abundance: many; d_gene: TRBD1; v_gene: TRBV9; j_gene: TRBJ2-2; CDR3aa: CASSVGGQGANTGELFF; CDR3nt: TGTGCCAGCAGCGTAGGGGGACAGGGCGCGAACACCGGGGAGCTGTTTTTT
abundance: many; d_gene: NA; v_gene: TRBV12-3/TRBV12-4; j_gene: TRBJ1-5; CDR3aa: CASSPPPQPQHF; CDR3nt: TGTGCCAGCAGCCCCCCCCCTCAGCCCCAGCATTTT
abundance: once; d_gene: NA; v_gene: TRBV10-3; j_gene: TRBJ2-5; CDR3aa: CAIRLDLSTETQYF; CDR3nt: TGTGCCATCAGGCTAGACTTATCCACGGAGACCCAGTACTTC
abundance: many; d_gene: TRBD1; v_gene: TRBV19; j_gene: TRBJ1-2; CDR3aa: CASSTGTGGSYGYTF; CDR3nt: TGTGCCAGTAGTACTGGGACAGGCGGCTCCTATGGCTACACCTTC
abundance: many; d_gene: NA; v_gene: TRBV19; j_gene: TRBJ1-2; CDR3aa: CASSPHPQGDYGYTF; CDR3nt: TGTGCCAGTAGTCCCCACCCACAGGGTGACTATGGCTACACCTTC
abundance: many; d_gene: NA; v_gene: TRBV12-3/TRBV12-4; j_gene: TRBJ2-5; CDR3aa: CASGPTGTQTQYF; CDR3nt: TGTGCCAGCGGCCCGACGGGGACCCAGACCCAGTACTTC
abundance: NA; d_gene: NA; v_gene: TRBV14; j_gene: TRBJ1-1; CDR3aa: CASSQGGMGWYTEAFF; CDR3nt: TGTGCCAGCAGCCAAGGGGGAATGGGTTGGTACACTGAAGCTTTCTTT
abundance: NA; d_gene: NA; v_gene: TRBV19; j_gene: TRBJ1-1; CDR3aa: CASNTRGNTEAFF; CDR3nt: TGTGCCAGTAATACCAGGGGGAACACTGAAGCTTTCTTT
abundance: many; d_gene: TRBD2; v_gene: TRBV15; j_gene: TRBJ2-2; CDR3aa: CATSRDSVRGLASGELFF; CDR3nt: TGTGCCACCAGCAGAGATAGCGTCCGCGGACTAGCGTCCGGGGAGCTGTTTTTT
abundance: many; d_gene: NA; v_gene: TRBV6-2/TRBV6-3; j_gene: TRBJ1-1; CDR3aa: CASSPLPILAEAFF; CDR3nt: TGTGCCAGCAGTCCCCTCCCTATACTCGCTGAAGCTTTCTTT
abundance: many; d_gene: TRBD1; v_gene: TRBV2; j_gene: TRBJ2-7; CDR3aa: CASNHDRVYEQYF; CDR3nt: TGTGCCAGCAACCACGACAGGGTCTACGAGCAGTACTTC
abundance: NA; d_gene: NA; v_gene: TRBV6-1; j_gene: TRBJ2-5; CDR3aa: CASSESQQETQYF; CDR3nt: TGTGCCAGCAGTGAAAGTCAGCAAGAGACCCAGTACTTC
abundance: few; d_gene: NA; v_gene: TRBV4-1; j_gene: TRBJ1-2; CDR3aa: CASSPFRQDYGYTF; CDR3nt: TGCGCCAGCAGCCCGTTCCGACAGGACTATGGCTACACCTTC
abundance: many; d_gene: TRBD2; v_gene: TRBV7-8; j_gene: TRBJ2-2; CDR3aa: CASRPLAGGTGELFF; CDR3nt: TGTGCCAGCAGACCACTAGCGGGGGGGACCGGGGAGCTGTTTTTT
abundance: NA; d_gene: NA; v_gene: TRBV14; j_gene: TRBJ1-1; CDR3aa: CASSQLPGRGSTEAFF; CDR3nt: TGTGCCAGCAGCCAATTACCGGGTCGCGGAAGTACTGAAGCTTTCTTT
abundance: many; d_gene: NA; v_gene: TRBV12-3/TRBV12-4; j_gene: TRBJ2-5; CDR3aa: CASSLAMTETQYF; CDR3nt: TGTGCCAGCAGTTTAGCGATGACAGAGACCCAGTACTTC